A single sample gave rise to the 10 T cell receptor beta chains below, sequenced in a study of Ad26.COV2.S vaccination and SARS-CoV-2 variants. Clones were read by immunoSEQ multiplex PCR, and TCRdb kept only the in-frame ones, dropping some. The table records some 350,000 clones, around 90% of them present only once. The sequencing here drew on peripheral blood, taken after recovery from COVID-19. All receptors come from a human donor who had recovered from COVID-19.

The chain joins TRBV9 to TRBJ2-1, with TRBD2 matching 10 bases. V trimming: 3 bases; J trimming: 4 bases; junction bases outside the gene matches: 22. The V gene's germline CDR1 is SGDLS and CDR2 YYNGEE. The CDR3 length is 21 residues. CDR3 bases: TGTGCCAGCAGCGATCCCTTATCGGCTAGCGGGGGCCCAGGGGGATACAATGAGCAGTTCTTC. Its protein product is CASSDPLSASGGPGGYNEQFF.

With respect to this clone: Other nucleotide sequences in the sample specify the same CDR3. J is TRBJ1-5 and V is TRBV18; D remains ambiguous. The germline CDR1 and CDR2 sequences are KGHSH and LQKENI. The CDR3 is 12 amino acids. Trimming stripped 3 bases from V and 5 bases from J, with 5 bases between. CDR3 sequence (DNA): TGTGCCAGCTCACCCGGGGATCAGCCCCAGCATTTT. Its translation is CASSPGDQPQHF.

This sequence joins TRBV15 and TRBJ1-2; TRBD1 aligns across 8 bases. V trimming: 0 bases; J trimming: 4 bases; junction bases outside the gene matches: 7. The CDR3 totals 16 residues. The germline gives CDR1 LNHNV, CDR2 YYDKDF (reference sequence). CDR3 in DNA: TGTGCCACCAGCAGAGATCTGGACAGGGTACTCTATGGCTACACCTTC. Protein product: CATSRDLDRVLYGYTF.

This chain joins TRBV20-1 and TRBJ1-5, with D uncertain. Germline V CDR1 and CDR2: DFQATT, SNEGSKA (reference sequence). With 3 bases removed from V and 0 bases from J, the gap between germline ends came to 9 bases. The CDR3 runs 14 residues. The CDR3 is CSASVTPSNQPQHF. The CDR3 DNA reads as TGCAGTGCTAGTGTTACACCTAGCAATCAGCCCCAGCATTTT.

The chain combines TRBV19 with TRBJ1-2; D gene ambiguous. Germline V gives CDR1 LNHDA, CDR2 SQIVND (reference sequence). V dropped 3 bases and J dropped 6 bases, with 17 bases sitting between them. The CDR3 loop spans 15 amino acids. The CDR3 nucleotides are TGTGCCAGTAGTATGAACTTGGGCTCAACCGATGGCTACACCTTC. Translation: CASSMNLGSTDGYTF.

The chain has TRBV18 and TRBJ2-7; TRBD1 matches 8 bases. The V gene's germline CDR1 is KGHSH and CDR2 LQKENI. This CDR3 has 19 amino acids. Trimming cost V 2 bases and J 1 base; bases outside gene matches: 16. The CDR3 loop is CASSPRRAGGAPVSYEQYF. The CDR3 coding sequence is TGTGCCAGCTCACCAAGGCGGGCAGGGGGCGCGCCGGTATCCTACGAGCAGTACTTC.

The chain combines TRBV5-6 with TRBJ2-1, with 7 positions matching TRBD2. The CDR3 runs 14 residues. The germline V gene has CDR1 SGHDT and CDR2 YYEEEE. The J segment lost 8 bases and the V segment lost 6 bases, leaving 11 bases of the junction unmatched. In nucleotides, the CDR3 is TGTGCCAGCATCCTCGATGGGAGGGTCGATGAGCAGTTCTTC. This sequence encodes CASILDGRVDEQFF.

Here the CDR3 DNA reads TGTGCCATCAGCGACAGGGTGGCCACTGAAGCTTTCTTT. This translates into CAISDRVATEAFF. The chain links TRBV10-3 to TRBJ1-1; 7 bases are a match to TRBD1. The CDR3 sequence is 13 residues long. After removal of 6 bases from V and 4 bases from J, the junction contained 5 bases not matched to a gene. Germline CDR1 reads ENHRY; CDR2 reads SYGVKD.

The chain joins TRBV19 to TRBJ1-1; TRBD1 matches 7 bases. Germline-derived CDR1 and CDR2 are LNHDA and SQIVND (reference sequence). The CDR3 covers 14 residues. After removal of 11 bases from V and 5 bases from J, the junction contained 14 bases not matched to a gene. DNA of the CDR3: TGTGCCTCTGACGGGGACAGTTGGCGAACTGAAGCTTTCTTT. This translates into CASDGDSWRTEAFF.

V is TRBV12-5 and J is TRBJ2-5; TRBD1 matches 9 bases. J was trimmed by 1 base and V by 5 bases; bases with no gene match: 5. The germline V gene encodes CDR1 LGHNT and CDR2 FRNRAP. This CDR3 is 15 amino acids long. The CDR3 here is CASGVYRGPQETQYF. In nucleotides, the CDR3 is TGTGCTAGTGGTGTTTACAGGGGGCCCCAAGAGACCCAGTACTTC.